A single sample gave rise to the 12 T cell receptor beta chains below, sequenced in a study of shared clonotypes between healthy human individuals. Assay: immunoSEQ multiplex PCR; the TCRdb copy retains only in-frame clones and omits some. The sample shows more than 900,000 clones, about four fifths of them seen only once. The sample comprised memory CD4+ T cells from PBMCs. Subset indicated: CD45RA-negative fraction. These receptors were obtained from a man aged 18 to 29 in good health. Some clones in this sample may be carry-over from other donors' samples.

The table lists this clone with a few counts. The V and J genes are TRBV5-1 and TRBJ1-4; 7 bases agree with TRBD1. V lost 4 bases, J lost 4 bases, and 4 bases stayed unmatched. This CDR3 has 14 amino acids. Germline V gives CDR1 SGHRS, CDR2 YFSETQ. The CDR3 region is CASSTQGHNEKLFF. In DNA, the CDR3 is TGCGCCAGCAGCACACAGGGGCATAATGAAAAACTGTTTTTT.

CDR3 DNA sequence: TGTGCCATCAGTGAGCCCGACAGCCAGAACACCGGGGAGCTGTTTTTT. Its protein product is CAISEPDSQNTGELFF. This chain joins TRBV10-3 and TRBJ2-2; D is perhaps TRBD1 (5 bases). The CDR3 sequence is 16 residues long. V lost 2 bases and J lost 1, with 11 bases in between. Germline V gives CDR1 ENHRY, CDR2 SYGVKD.

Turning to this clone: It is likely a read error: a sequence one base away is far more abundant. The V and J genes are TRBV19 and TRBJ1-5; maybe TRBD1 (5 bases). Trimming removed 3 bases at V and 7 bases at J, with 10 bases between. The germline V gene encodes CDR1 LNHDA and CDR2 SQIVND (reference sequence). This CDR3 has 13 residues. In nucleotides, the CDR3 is TGTGCCAGTAGTATTTTGGGGGAACAGCCCCAGCATTTT. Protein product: CASSILGEQPQHF.

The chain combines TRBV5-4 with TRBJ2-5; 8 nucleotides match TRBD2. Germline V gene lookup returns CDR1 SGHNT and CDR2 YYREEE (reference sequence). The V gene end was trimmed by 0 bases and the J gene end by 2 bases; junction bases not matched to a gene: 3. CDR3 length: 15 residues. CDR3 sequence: CASSLGGTRQETQYF. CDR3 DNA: TGTGCCAGCAGCTTGGGTGGGACTAGACAAGAGACCCAGTACTTC.

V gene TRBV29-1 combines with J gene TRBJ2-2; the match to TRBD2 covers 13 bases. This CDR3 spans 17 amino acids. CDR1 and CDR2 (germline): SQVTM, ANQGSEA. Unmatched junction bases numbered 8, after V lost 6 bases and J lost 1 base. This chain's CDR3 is CSVRAGLAGLNTGELFF. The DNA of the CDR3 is TGCAGCGTACGGGCGGGACTAGCGGGATTGAACACCGGGGAGCTGTTTTTT.

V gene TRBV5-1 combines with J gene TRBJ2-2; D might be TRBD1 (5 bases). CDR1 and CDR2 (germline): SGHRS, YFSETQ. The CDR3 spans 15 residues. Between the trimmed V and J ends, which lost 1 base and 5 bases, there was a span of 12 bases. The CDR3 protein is CASSLNGHRTGELFF. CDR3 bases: TGCGCCAGCAGCTTGAATGGACATAGGACCGGGGAGCTGTTTTTT.

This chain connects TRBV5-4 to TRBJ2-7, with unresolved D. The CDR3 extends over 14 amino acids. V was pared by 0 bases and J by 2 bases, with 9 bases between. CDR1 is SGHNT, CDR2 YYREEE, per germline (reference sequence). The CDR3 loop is CASSLGLDPYEQYF. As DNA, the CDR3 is TGTGCCAGCAGCTTGGGCCTCGACCCCTACGAGCAGTACTTC. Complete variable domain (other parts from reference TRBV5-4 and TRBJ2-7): ETGVTQSPTHLIKTRGQQVTLRCSSQSGHNTVSWYQQALGQGPQFIFQYYREEENGRGNFPPRFSGLQFPNYSSELNVNALELDDSALYLCASSLGLDPYEQYFGPGTRLTVT.

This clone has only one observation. Here the CDR3 reads CASSSTNYEQYF. In nucleotides, the CDR3 is TGTGCCAGTAGTTCGACAAACTACGAGCAGTACTTC. This sequence joins TRBV19 and TRBJ2-7; no definite D call. The germline CDR1 and CDR2 sequences are LNHDA and SQIVND (reference sequence). V was clipped by 5 bases and J by 3 bases, with 8 bases between them. This CDR3 comprises 12 residues. The full variable domain, its missing parts supplied by reference TRBV19 and TRBJ2-7, is DGGITQSPKYLFRKEGQNVTLSCEQNLNHDAMYWYRQDPGQGLRLIYYSQIVNDFQKGDIAEGYSVSREKKESFPLTVTSAQKNPTAFYLCASSSTNYEQYFGPGTRLTVT.

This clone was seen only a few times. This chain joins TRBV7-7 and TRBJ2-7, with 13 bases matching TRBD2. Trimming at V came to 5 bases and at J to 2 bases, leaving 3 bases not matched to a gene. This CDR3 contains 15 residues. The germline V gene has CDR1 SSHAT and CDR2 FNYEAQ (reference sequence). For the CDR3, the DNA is TGTGCCAGCAGCCAGGGACTAGCGGGAACCTACGAGCAGTACTTC. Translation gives CASSQGLAGTYEQYF.

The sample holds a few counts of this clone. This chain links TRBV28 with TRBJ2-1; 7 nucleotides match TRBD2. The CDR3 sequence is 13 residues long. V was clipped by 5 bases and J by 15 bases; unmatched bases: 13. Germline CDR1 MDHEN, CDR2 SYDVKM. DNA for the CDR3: TGTGCCAGCAGTGGGGGAGGGAGCGGAGGGCTGTTCTTC. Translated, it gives CASSGGGSGGLFF.

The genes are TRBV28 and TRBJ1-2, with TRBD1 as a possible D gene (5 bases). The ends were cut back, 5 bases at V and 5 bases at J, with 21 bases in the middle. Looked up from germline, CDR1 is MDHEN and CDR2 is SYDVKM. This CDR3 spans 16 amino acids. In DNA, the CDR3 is TGTGCCAGCAGTCCTTCCCCCCCGGGACTCTGGTATGGCTACACCTTC. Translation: CASSPSPPGLWYGYTF.

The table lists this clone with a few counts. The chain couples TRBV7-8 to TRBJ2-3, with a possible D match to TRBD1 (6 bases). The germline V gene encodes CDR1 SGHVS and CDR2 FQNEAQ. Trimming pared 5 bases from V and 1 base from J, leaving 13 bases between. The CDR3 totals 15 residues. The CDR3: CASSDGTTRTDTQYF. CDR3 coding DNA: TGTGCCAGCAGCGATGGGACAACCCGCACAGATACGCAGTATTTT.